The next 10 T cell receptor beta chains were all read from a single sample in a study of blood T cells in healthy people across ages. Next came a second PCR, run for about 7 to 12 cycles, which used a sample-barcoded 5' primer along with a J-beta primer mix. TCRdb fed the 5' RACE reads into MiXCR, producing one record per CDR3 protein. The sample consists of over 1,200,000 distinct CDR3 sequences, almost 60% of them appearing once. Sample: blood. The receptors stem from a man aged 18 to 30 in good health.

The chain combines TRBV5-1 with TRBJ2-2, with D unclear. Germline V gene data show CDR1 as SGHRS and CDR2 as YFSETQ. The CDR3 is made up of 11 amino acids. V was shortened by 5 bases and J by 5 bases, with 4 bases between the two germline ends. The CDR3 DNA is TGCGCCAGCAGATGGACCGGGGAGCTGTTTTTT. Its translation is CASRWTGELFF.

V and J are TRBV29-1 and TRBJ1-5; no clear D gene. V was cut by 3 bases and J by 7 bases, with 4 bases left in between. The length of the CDR3 is 10 residues. CDR1 and CDR2 from the germline V gene are SQVTM and ANQGSEA. DNA for the CDR3: TGCAGCGTTGATAGACAGCCCCAGCATTTT. As protein: CSVDRQPQHF.

The chain joins TRBV6-6 to TRBJ2-3, with 7 bases aligning to TRBD2. V trimming: 3 bases; J trimming: 7 bases; junction bases outside the gene matches: 13. Germline V gene data show CDR1 as MNHNY and CDR2 as SVGAGI (reference sequence). This CDR3 contains 16 residues. The CDR3 coding sequence is TGTGCCAGCAGTTATGTGGGAGGGTCCCCGAGGAATACGCAGTATTTT. Translated, it gives CASSYVGGSPRNTQYF.

The chain employs TRBV7-9 and TRBJ1-4, with unresolved D. This CDR3 has 16 residues. Trimming removed 5 bases from V and 6 bases from J, with 19 bases in between. Germline V gene sequence: CDR1 SEHNR, CDR2 FQNEAQ (reference sequence). As DNA, the CDR3 is TGTGCCAGCAGCCCCACCCAGGACGGCCAGCATGAAAAACTGTTTTTT. Protein sequence: CASSPTQDGQHEKLFF.

V gene TRBV27 combines with J gene TRBJ1-5; 7 bases match TRBD1. CDR3 length equals 14 residues. The ends lost 10 bases at V and 3 bases at J; junction bases unmatched: 9. CDR1 and CDR2 from the germline V gene are MNHEY and SMNVEV (reference sequence). CDR3: CATGTASFNQPQHF. CDR3 DNA sequence: TGTGCCACTGGGACAGCCTCTTTCAATCAGCCCCAGCATTTT.

This clonotype was recorded once. This chain uses TRBV7-9 with TRBJ2-4, with D perhaps matching TRBD1 (6 bases). The DNA end lines up better with TRBJ2-7; the J call may be wrong. The V gene's germline CDR1 is SEHNR and CDR2 FQNEAQ (reference sequence). The CDR3 is made up of 12 amino acids. The CDR3 sequence is CASSTGQNEQYF. The CDR3 DNA is TGTGCCAGCAGCACGGGACAAAACGAGCAGTACTTC.

This clonotype occurred once. V gene TRBV6-5 combines with J gene TRBJ2-4, with 10 positions matching TRBD1. The better agreement between TRBJ2-7 and the DNA end casts doubt on the J call. The CDR3 consists of 15 residues. Germline V lookup: CDR1 MNHEY, CDR2 SVGAGI. In nucleotides, the CDR3 is TGTGCCAGCAGTTTTACGGACAGGGGGTGGTACGAGCAGTACTTC. Its protein is CASSFTDRGWYEQYF.

This clonotype showed up just a few times. V gene TRBV9 combines with J gene TRBJ1-1, with D uncertain. Germline V CDR1 and CDR2: SGDLS, YYNGEE. V shed 1 base and J shed 4 bases, with 5 bases lying between them. The CDR3 extends over 12 amino acids. CDR3 in amino acids: CASSVQSTEAFF. In DNA, the CDR3 is TGTGCCAGCAGCGTACAGTCCACTGAAGCTTTCTTT.

This clonotype was counted only a few times. The gene calls are TRBV20-1 and TRBJ2-1; 9 bases match TRBD2. The CDR3 sequence is 13 residues long. Germline trimming cut 0 bases from V and 15 bases from J; bases unmatched to any gene: 9. The germline V gene has CDR1 DFQATT and CDR2 SNEGSKA (reference sequence). In DNA form, the CDR3 reads TGCAGTGCTAGAGATTCTGCGCGGGAGGGCCTGTTCTTC. Residues: CSARDSAREGLFF.

The chain joins TRBV4-1 to TRBJ2-1, with TRBD2 identical over 13 bases. The trim removed 5 bases at V and 3 bases at J, leaving 4 bases unmatched. The CDR3 extends over 16 amino acids. Germline CDR1 MGHRA, CDR2 YSYEKL. The CDR3, as DNA: TGCGCCAGCAGCACTAGCGGGAGGGCCGTCTACAATGAGCAGTTCTTC. Protein sequence: CASSTSGRAVYNEQFF.